What follows are 25 T cell receptor beta chains derived from one specimen sequenced in a study of response to subunit inactivated influenza vaccine listed by TCRdb under 2018. Preparation of the library involved RT-PCR. Sequencing relied on an Illumina HiSeq 2500. TCRdb reprocessing: public reads trimmed at Q25 with fastp, clones called with MiXCR, in-frame beta chains kept. All rows with the same CDR3 protein become a single entry with the most common DNA and genes. This sample gives 400,000 to 650,000 distinct CDR3 sequences in total; roughly 7.6% of them show up just once. The ten top clones hold around 13% of the sample. The sample here was PBMCs from blood, taken less than 30 months after vaccination. The receptors shown here come from a man aged 50-75 years who received an inactivated influenza vaccine. Donor details come from another sample of the same person, matched by shared clones.

The table lists this clonotype with a few counts. The V gene is TRBV7-7, the J gene TRBJ2-2, with D tentatively TRBD1 (6 bases). CDR3 length: 18 residues. V lost 2 bases and J lost 2, with 18 bases in between. Germline V gene sequence: CDR1 SSHAT, CDR2 FNYEAQ (reference sequence). The CDR3 sequence: CASSLTLALGGNTGELFF. CDR3 sequence (DNA): TGTGCCAGCAGCTTAACCCTTGCCCTTGGGGGCAACACCGGGGAGCTGTTTTTT.

This clonotype was observed at least ten times. The chain has TRBV12-3 or TRBV12-4 and TRBJ2-1, with unresolved D. Trimming pared 2 bases from V and 4 bases from J, leaving 6 bases between. The CDR3 totals 13 residues. This CDR3 reads CASSLWGYNEQFF. The CDR3 DNA follows: TGTGCCAGCAGTTTATGGGGATACAATGAGCAGTTCTTC.

This clonotype showed up just a few times. The genes are TRBV15 and TRBJ2-1; D may be TRBD1 (5 bases). Germline CDR1 LNHNV, CDR2 YYDKDF (reference sequence). The CDR3 contains 13 residues. Deletions cut 6 bases from V and 1 base from J, with 7 bases between. The CDR3 sequence: CATRRQSYNEQFF. CDR3 DNA sequence: TGTGCCACCAGACGACAGTCCTACAATGAGCAGTTCTTC.

This clonotype was seen repeatedly, ten times or more. The chain links TRBV7-2 to TRBJ1-6; D is ambiguous. The CDR3 runs 15 residues. CDR1 and CDR2 (germline): SGHTA, FQGNSA. V was clipped by 4 bases and J by 9 bases, with 16 bases between them. The DNA for the CDR3 is TGTGCCAGCAGCTCTATTAATAGTCCAGGTTCACCCCTCCACTTT. Translated, it gives CASSSINSPGSPLHF.

This clonotype was counted between two and nine times. J is TRBJ2-3 and V is TRBV11-1; 12 bases align to TRBD2. CDR3 length equals 18 residues. V lost 6 bases and J lost 1; bases outside the gene matches: 11. Germline V gene lookup returns CDR1 SGHAT and CDR2 FQDESV (reference sequence). CDR3 sequence: CASSSTLTSGGRTDTQYF. The CDR3 DNA is TGTGCCAGCAGTTCAACGTTGACTAGCGGGGGCCGCACAGATACGCAGTATTTT.

The CDR3 DNA reads TGTGCCAGCAGCTTAGACTCCGGGACAGGGCCTACTGGGGCTTTCTTT. Amino acid sequence: CASSLDSGTGPTGAFF. The chain carries TRBV7-9 and TRBJ1-1, with 9 positions matching TRBD1. There are 16 residues in the CDR3. Germline V CDR1 and CDR2: SEHNR, FQNEAQ (reference sequence). Trimming cost V 1 base and J 11 bases; bases outside gene matches: 14.

This clonotype was found many times. The chain recombines TRBV12-3 or TRBV12-4 with TRBJ1-1, with D unresolved. The CDR3 loop spans 15 amino acids. V dropped 6 bases and J dropped 6 bases, with 20 bases sitting between them. The DNA for the CDR3 is TGTGCCAGCAGCAATCCAACTACCCTAAGGGCTGAAGCTTTCTTT. Its protein is CASSNPTTLRAEAFF.

This chain links TRBV29-1 with TRBJ2-3; D may be TRBD2 (6 bases). V was pared by 6 bases and J by 8 bases, with 15 bases between. CDR1 and CDR2 (germline): SQVTM, ANQGSEA. The CDR3 consists of 12 residues. The CDR3 loop is CSVGTDRFTQYF. CDR3 coding DNA: TGCAGCGTAGGGACTGACCGTTTTACGCAGTATTTT.

This clonotype turned up a few times. This rearrangement joins TRBV7-2 to TRBJ1-2, with 9 bases matching TRBD1. The CDR3 sequence is 16 residues long. J was trimmed by 4 bases and V by 4 bases; bases with no gene match: 10. Germline loops: CDR1 SGHTA, CDR2 FQGNSA. The CDR3 loop is CASSSPGTGKFYGYTF. The CDR3 region has the DNA TGTGCCAGCAGCTCTCCCGGGACAGGGAAATTCTATGGCTACACCTTC.

The table lists this clonotype with a few counts. The V gene is TRBV7-6, the J gene TRBJ2-7; no definite D call. Germline V CDR1 and CDR2: SGHVS, FNYEAQ. V was shortened by 2 bases and J by 1 base, with 6 bases between the two germline ends. The CDR3 totals 13 residues. The CDR3 bases are TGTGCCAGCAGCTTACACAATTCCTACGAGCAGTACTTC. It specifies CASSLHNSYEQYF.

This clonotype showed up many times. The chain couples TRBV11-2 to TRBJ2-3; D could derive from TRBD1 or TRBD2 (5 bases each). The length of the CDR3 is 16 residues. The germline CDR1 and CDR2 sequences are SGHAT and FQNNGV. Trimming left V 6 bases short and J 2 bases short, with 18 bases between. CDR3: CASSQSGTENTDTQYF. The CDR3 DNA follows: TGTGCCAGCAGTCAGTCGGGGACGGAAAACACAGATACGCAGTATTTT. Drawing the rest from reference TRBV11-2 and TRBJ2-3, the complete variable domain is EAGVAQSPRYKIIEKRQSVAFWCNPISGHATLYWYQQILGQGPKLLIQFQNNGVVDDSQLPKDRFSAERLKGVDSTLKIQPAKLEDSAVYLCASSQSGTENTDTQYFGPGTRLTVL.

Many counts were recorded for this clonotype. The chain carries TRBV20-1 and TRBJ2-5, with 14 bases lining up with TRBD2. The CDR3 contains 15 residues. The germline CDR1 and CDR2 sequences are DFQATT and SNEGSKA (reference sequence). With V trimmed by 3 bases and J by 7 bases, 7 bases remained unmatched. The CDR3 reads CSARGLAGVSGTQYF. The CDR3 DNA reads as TGCAGTGCTAGGGGACTAGCGGGAGTGTCCGGGACCCAGTACTTC.

At least ten counts were recorded for this clonotype. The rearrangement uses TRBV5-6 and TRBJ1-2, with no clear D. Deletions cut 1 base from V and 8 bases from J, with 9 bases between. The CDR3 extends over 12 amino acids. Germline CDR1 is SGHDT and CDR2 is YYEEEE. The CDR3 bases are TGTGCCAGCAGCTTGTCTTCTTACGGCTACACCTTC. Its translation is CASSLSSYGYTF.

This clonotype has a handful of counts. The CDR3 nucleotides read TGTGCCAGCAGCTTAGGTCGGGACAGTATTTTCTTC. The encoded protein is CASSLGRDSIFF. The chain joins TRBV7-9 to TRBJ2-1; 7 nucleotides agree with TRBD1. This CDR3 spans 12 amino acids. Germline CDR1 and CDR2: SEHNR and FQNEAQ (reference sequence). Germline trimming cut 1 base from V and 16 bases from J; bases unmatched to any gene: 7.

The table lists this clonotype with a few counts. J is TRBJ1-2 and V is TRBV6-1; D uncertain. The CDR3 extends over 13 amino acids. Germline CDR1 and CDR2: MNHNS and SASEGT. V was shortened by 7 bases and J by 8 bases, with 17 bases between the two germline ends. Written as DNA, the CDR3 is TGTGCCAGCATGGAGTTAACCCCGCGGGGCTACACCTTC. Residues: CASMELTPRGYTF.

The table lists this clonotype with a few counts. The chain is built from TRBV2 and TRBJ1-2; D is unresolved. CDR3 length: 14 amino acids. Between the trimmed V and J ends, which lost 3 bases and 4 bases, there was a span of 12 bases. Germline V CDR1 and CDR2: SNHLY, FYNNEI. The CDR3 sequence: CASSENNEGYGYTF. In DNA form, the CDR3 reads TGTGCCAGCAGTGAGAACAACGAAGGCTATGGCTACACCTTC.

The chain links TRBV20-1 to TRBJ2-1, with 11 nucleotides matching TRBD1. Germline CDR1 reads DFQATT; CDR2 reads SNEGSKA (reference sequence). The length of the CDR3 is 14 residues. V shed 6 bases and J 4 bases; nucleotides not matched to a gene: 5. The CDR3 spells CSAEGQGGYNEQFF. CDR3 sequence (DNA): TGCAGTGCCGAGGGACAGGGGGGTTACAATGAGCAGTTCTTC.

Only a few counts were recorded for this clonotype. J is TRBJ2-7 and V is TRBV6-1; D possibly corresponds to TRBD2 (6 bases). The CDR3 is made up of 13 amino acids. The germline V gene has CDR1 MNHNS and CDR2 SASEGT. V gave up 10 bases and J gave up 1 base, with 14 bases separating them. CDR3 DNA sequence: TGTGCCACCAGGGAGGCGGGATCCTACGAGCAGTACTTC. Protein: CATREAGSYEQYF.

This clonotype was counted ten times or more. The chain couples TRBV9 to TRBJ2-1; D is perhaps TRBD1 or TRBD2 (6 bases each). CDR1 is SGDLS, CDR2 YYNGEE, per germline. There are 16 residues in the CDR3. The V end was cut by 0 bases, the J end by 0 bases, with 10 bases between. This chain's CDR3 is CASSVGGASSYNEQFF. CDR3 in DNA: TGTGCCAGCAGCGTAGGGGGGGCTAGCTCCTACAATGAGCAGTTCTTC.

This clonotype has a count of ten or more. The rearrangement links TRBV12-3 or TRBV12-4 to TRBJ2-7; D perhaps matches TRBD1 (7 bases). CDR3 length: 13 amino acids. V lost 3 bases, J lost 5 bases, and 11 bases lay in between. CDR3 sequence: CASSFGRGDEQYF. The CDR3 coding sequence is TGTGCCAGCAGTTTTGGCAGGGGGGACGAGCAGTACTTC.

The CDR3 loop reads CASSPPNGGVSPLHF. The DNA of the CDR3 is TGTGCCAGCTCACCACCGAATGGGGGGGTTTCACCCCTCCACTTT. V gene TRBV18 combines with J gene TRBJ1-6; a possible D gene is TRBD1 (5 bases). Germline V gene data show CDR1 as KGHSH and CDR2 as LQKENI. This CDR3 spans 15 amino acids. V shed 0 bases and J shed 9 bases, with 12 bases lying between them. Filled out from reference TRBV18 and TRBJ1-6, the complete variable domain reads NAGVMQNPRHLVRRRGQEARLRCSPMKGHSHVYWYRQLPEEGLKFMVYLQKENIIDESGMPKERFSAEFPKEGPSILRIQQVVRGDSAAYFCASSPPNGGVSPLHFGNGTRLTVT.

Ten or more counts support this clonotype. This chain connects TRBV6-4 to TRBJ2-1; 13 nucleotides line up with TRBD2. J was trimmed by 13 bases and V by 3 bases; bases with no gene match: 6. This CDR3 region has 14 residues. Germline-derived CDR1 and CDR2 are MRHNA and SNTAGT. The CDR3 is CASSDSGLAGVQFF. CDR3 coding DNA: TGTGCCAGCAGTGATAGTGGACTAGCGGGAGTACAGTTCTTC.

This clonotype was observed a few times. This chain links TRBV28 with TRBJ2-7; D is ambiguous. This CDR3 has 11 residues. Trimming took 3 bases from V and 9 from J, leaving 9 bases between them. The germline gives CDR1 MDHEN, CDR2 SYDVKM. CDR3 sequence: CASSLKGGQYF. CDR3 DNA: TGTGCCAGCAGTTTGAAGGGCGGGCAGTACTTC.

In its sample, this clonotype was seen a few times. This chain connects TRBV10-3 to TRBJ2-3; no clear D. Germline V CDR1 and CDR2: ENHRY, SYGVKD. V lost 8 bases, J lost 2 bases, and 8 bases lay in between. There are 12 residues in the CDR3. The CDR3 loop is CAIGPYTDTQYF. The CDR3 DNA is TGTGCCATCGGGCCCTACACAGATACGCAGTATTTT.

This clonotype was detected many times. V gene TRBV3-1 combines with J gene TRBJ2-1; TRBD2 matches 9 bases. Losses at the gene ends were 4 bases for V and 8 bases for J; bases not matched to a gene: 12. This CDR3 region has 16 residues. The germline gives CDR1 LGHDT, CDR2 YNNKEL (reference sequence). The CDR3 DNA reads TGTGCCAGCAGCCCCCCCCCCGGGACTAGCCTGGATGAGCAGTTCTTC. It yields the protein CASSPPPGTSLDEQFF.